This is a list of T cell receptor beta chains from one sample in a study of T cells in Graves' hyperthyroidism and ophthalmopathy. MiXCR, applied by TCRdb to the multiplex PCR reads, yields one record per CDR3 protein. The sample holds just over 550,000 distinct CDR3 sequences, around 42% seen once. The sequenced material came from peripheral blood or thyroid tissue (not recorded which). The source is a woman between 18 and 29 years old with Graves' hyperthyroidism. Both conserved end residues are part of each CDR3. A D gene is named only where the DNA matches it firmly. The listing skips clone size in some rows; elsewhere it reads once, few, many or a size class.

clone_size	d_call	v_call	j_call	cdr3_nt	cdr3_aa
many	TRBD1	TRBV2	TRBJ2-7	TGTGCCAGCAGTGATGGGACAGGAACTTACGAGCAGTACTTC	CASSDGTGTYEQYF
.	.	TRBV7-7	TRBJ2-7	TGTGCTAGCAGCCTCGAGACGGGAACTCCCTACGAGCAGTACTTC	CASSLETGTPYEQYF
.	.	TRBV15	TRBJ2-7	TGTGCCACCAGCAGAGGGACGAGCTCCTTCTACGAGCAGTACTTC	CATSRGTSSFYEQYF
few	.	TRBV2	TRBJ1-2	TGCGCCAGCAGCCAAGTTAAAAGGGGTGGCTACACCTTC	CASSQVKRGGYTF
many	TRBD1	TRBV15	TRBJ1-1	TGTGCCACCAGCAGAGGCCAGGGGGAGACTGAAGCTTTCTTT	CATSRGQGETEAFF
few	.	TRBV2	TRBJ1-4	TGTGCCAGCAGTGCAGGGGATGAAAAACTGTTTTTT	CASSAGDEKLFF
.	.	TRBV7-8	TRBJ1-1	TGTGCCAGCAGCTTAGGGCAGGGGCCTCTTCCTATGAACACTGAAGCTTTCTTT	CASSLGQGPLPMNTEAFF
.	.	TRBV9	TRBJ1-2	TGTGCCAGCAGCGTTGGGGACGGAGCTAACTATGGCTACACCTTC	CASSVGDGANYGYTF
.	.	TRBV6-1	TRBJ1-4	TGTGCCAGCAGTAGGAGTACGAACACAACTAATGAAAAACTGTTTTTT	CASSRSTNTTNEKLFF
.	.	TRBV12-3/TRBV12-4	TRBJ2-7	TGTGCCAGCAGTTTAGCCAGGAGTGGCTACGAGCAGTACTTC	CASSLARSGYEQYF
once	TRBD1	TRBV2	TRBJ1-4	TGTGCCCGCATCGGGACAGTGGGGAAACTGTTTTTT	CARIGTVGKLFF
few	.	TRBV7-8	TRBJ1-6	TGCGCCAGCAGCCACGGGGCGAGTGCTGGTTCACCCCTCCACTTT	CASSHGASAGSPLHF
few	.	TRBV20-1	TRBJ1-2	TGCAGTGCTAGATTACAGGGCGCCTATGGCTACACCTTC	CSARLQGAYGYTF
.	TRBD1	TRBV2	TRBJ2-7	TGTGCCAGCAGTTTCCGACAGGGTGCGCAGTACTTC	CASSFRQGAQYF
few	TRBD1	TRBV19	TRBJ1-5	TGTGCCAGTAGTCCCCGGACAGGCTCCCATCAGCCCCAGCATTTT	CASSPRTGSHQPQHF
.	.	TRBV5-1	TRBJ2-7	TGCGCCAGCAGCCCCCTTTTCGGGACAACATCCTACGAGCAGTACTTC	CASSPLFGTTSYEQYF
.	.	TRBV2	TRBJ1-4	TGTGCCAGCAGCCGTAATACAGGGCATGAAAAACTGTTTTTT	CASSRNTGHEKLFF
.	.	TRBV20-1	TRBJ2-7	TGCAGTGCTGGGGGGAGACGGGGGATGAACACCGGGGAGCTGTACTTC	CSAGGRRGMNTGELYF
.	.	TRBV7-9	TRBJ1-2	TGTGCCAGCAGTTACTGGGCCTATACGGGCTACACCTTC	CASSYWAYTGYTF
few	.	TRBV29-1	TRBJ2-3	TGCAGCGTCGCTAGGGCCGGCGGAGACACAGATACGCAGTATTTT	CSVARAGGDTDTQYF
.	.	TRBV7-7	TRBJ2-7	TGTGCTAGCAGCTTAGGGAAGTCTAGTAGGCAGTACTTC	CASSLGKSSRQYF
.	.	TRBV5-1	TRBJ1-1	TGCGCCAGCAGCTTGTGGGCACGGAGGTCCGACACGAACACTGAAGCTTTCTTT	CASSLWARRSDTNTEAFF
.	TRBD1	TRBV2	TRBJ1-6	TGTGCCAGCAGTTTACAGGGGGCGCGTGTCAATTCACCCCTCCACTTT	CASSLQGARVNSPLHF
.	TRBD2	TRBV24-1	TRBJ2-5	TGTGCCACCAGTGATCAGATAGCGGGGACCCAGTACTTC	CATSDQIAGTQYF
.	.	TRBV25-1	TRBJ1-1	TGTGCCAGCAAAGACGCTTTCTTT	CASKDAFF